These 16 T cell receptor beta chains came from one sample sequenced in a study of T-cell reconstitution after alpha-beta-depleted transplantation in children. Unique molecular identifiers were used in preparing the TCRbeta library. A single record per CDR3 protein comes from TCRdb applying MiXCR to the PCR reads. The sample consists of under 750,000 distinct CDR3 sequences, roughly 23% of them appearing once. The sequencing here drew on PBMCs, mostly from graft donor cells, taken 360 days after TCRalphabeta/CD19-depleted stem cell transplant. Every receptor here comes from a boy in the first two years of life who had a stem cell transplant for acute myeloid leukemia, so the T cells may come from the graft donor.

The chain couples TRBV5-4 to TRBJ2-7, with D possibly matching TRBD2 (5 bases). V lost 1 base and J 3 bases, leaving 8 bases between the germline ends. This CDR3 is built from 13 residues. The germline V gene has CDR1 SGHNT and CDR2 YYREEE (reference sequence). CDR3 DNA sequence: TGTGCCAGCAGCTTGTCGGGGATCTACGAGCAGTACTTC. This encodes CASSLSGIYEQYF. The variable domain in full, completed from reference TRBV5-4 and TRBJ2-7, reads ETGVTQSPTHLIKTRGQQVTLRCSSQSGHNTVSWYQQALGQGPQFIFQYYREEENGRGNFPPRFSGLQFPNYSSELNVNALELDDSALYLCASSLSGIYEQYFGPGTRLTVT.

This clonotype has just a few counts. This chain joins TRBV28 and TRBJ1-1; the D gene is possibly TRBD1 (6 bases). This CDR3 comprises 12 residues. With 5 bases removed from V and 6 bases from J, the gap between germline ends came to 10 bases. Germline V gene data show CDR1 as MDHEN and CDR2 as SYDVKM. CDR3 in DNA: TGTGCCAGCAGTGGGGGACAACCTGAAGCTTTCTTT. This gives the protein CASSGGQPEAFF.

The sample holds many counts of this clonotype. This chain joins TRBV29-1 and TRBJ2-1; 7 positions match TRBD2. The CDR3 length is 16 residues. V dropped 4 bases and J dropped 5; count of bases not matched to a gene: 14. Germline-derived CDR1 and CDR2 are SQVTM and ANQGSEA. The CDR3: CSVGMVGTTMNNEQFF. CDR3 sequence (DNA): TGCAGCGTTGGGATGGTCGGGACTACCATGAACAATGAGCAGTTCTTC.

In this sample, this clonotype turned up many times. V usage is TRBV20-1 and J usage is TRBJ1-1; perhaps TRBD1 as D (5 bases). Germline CDR1 DFQATT, CDR2 SNEGSKA (reference sequence). Trimming removed 0 bases at V and 3 bases at J, with 14 bases between. CDR3 size: 15 residues. The CDR3 sequence is CSARDRSGTDTEAFF. As DNA, the CDR3 is TGCAGTGCTAGAGATCGATCAGGGACCGACACTGAAGCTTTCTTT.

Ten or more counts support this clonotype. V gene TRBV5-4 combines with J gene TRBJ1-2; TRBD1 matches at 11 bases. V was clipped by 2 bases and J by 5 bases; unmatched bases: 5. CDR1 SGHNT and CDR2 YYREEE come from the germline V gene (reference sequence). There are 15 residues in the CDR3. In DNA, the CDR3 is TGTGCCAGCAGCTTTGTGGGACAGGGGGTATATGGCTACACCTTC. Protein sequence: CASSFVGQGVYGYTF.

V and J are TRBV5-1 and TRBJ1-4; possible D gene TRBD1, 5 bases. Looked up from germline, CDR1 is SGHRS and CDR2 is YFSETQ. CDR3 length: 14 amino acids. V lost 4 bases and J lost 5, with 12 bases in between. The CDR3 sequence is CASSPGTSNEKLFF. As DNA, the CDR3 is TGCGCCAGCAGCCCCGGGACTTCGAATGAAAAACTGTTTTTT.

This clonotype was detected ten times or more. The rearrangement joins TRBV20-1 to TRBJ2-7, with D hard to call. This CDR3 comprises 12 residues. V lost 4 bases to trimming and J lost 3 bases, with 10 bases between them. In germline, CDR1 is DFQATT, CDR2 SNEGSKA (reference sequence). The CDR3 DNA follows: TGCAGTGCTACCCCTGGCATCTACGAGCAGTACGTC. It yields the protein CSATPGIYEQYV.

J is TRBJ2-7 and V is TRBV7-8; 8 bases line up with TRBD2. The CDR3 runs to 14 residues. After removal of 4 bases from V and 2 bases from J, the junction contained 4 bases not matched to a gene. Germline assignment: CDR1 SGHVS and CDR2 FQNEAQ. The CDR3, as DNA: TGTGCCAGCAGCTCCGGGGGGGGGCCCTACGAGCAGTACGTC. Translated, it gives CASSSGGGPYEQYV.

V and J are TRBV25-1 and TRBJ2-1; 10 nucleotides align to TRBD1. The germline V gene encodes CDR1 MGHDK and CDR2 SYGVNS. The CDR3 is made up of 16 amino acids. Germline trimming cut 5 bases from V and 8 bases from J; bases unmatched to any gene: 12. In nucleotides, the CDR3 is TGTGCCAGCAGTACAACCGGGACAGGGGTATTGGATGAGCAGTTCTTC. This translates into CASSTTGTGVLDEQFF.

The chain has TRBV29-1 and TRBJ2-2, with D unresolved. V lost 2 bases and J lost 2, with 12 bases in between. The CDR3 contains 15 residues. The germline V gene encodes CDR1 SQVTM and CDR2 ANQGSEA. The CDR3 reads CSVESSAQNTGELFF. The CDR3 DNA is TGCAGCGTTGAAAGCTCGGCCCAAAACACCGGGGAGCTGTTTTTT.

The chain is built from TRBV18 and TRBJ2-1; 7 bases map to TRBD1. The CDR3 runs to 16 residues. J was trimmed by 4 bases and V by 2 bases; bases with no gene match: 8. Germline loops: CDR1 KGHSH, CDR2 LQKENI. The CDR3, as DNA: TGTGCCAGCTCACCAGGGGGACAGACCATATACAATGAGCAGTTCTTC. Its protein is CASSPGGQTIYNEQFF.

This clonotype has ten or more counts. This rearrangement joins TRBV7-9 to TRBJ2-7; 12 bases line up with TRBD2. This CDR3 region has 15 residues. The V segment lost 5 bases and the J segment 4 bases; nucleotides outside the gene matches: 6. The V gene's germline CDR1 is SEHNR and CDR2 FQNEAQ (reference sequence). The CDR3 DNA follows: TGTGCCAGCAGCCTCCCGACTAGCGGGGGATACGAGCAGTACTTC. This gives the protein CASSLPTSGGYEQYF.

V is TRBV20-1 and J is TRBJ2-2, with 9 bases identical to TRBD1. Per germline, CDR1 DFQATT and CDR2 SNEGSKA (reference sequence). The CDR3 has 15 residues. Trimming took 6 bases from V and 1 from J; bases not matched to a gene: 6. The CDR3 loop reads CSARRQGVNTGELFF. CDR3 DNA: TGCAGTGCCCGACGACAGGGGGTGAACACCGGGGAGCTGTTTTTT.

This clonotype was seen at least ten times. The chain recombines TRBV20-1 with TRBJ2-3, with TRBD2 as a possible D gene (6 bases). The CDR3 length is 14 residues. Germline-derived CDR1 and CDR2 are DFQATT and SNEGSKA (reference sequence). V shed 5 bases and J shed 4 bases, with 16 bases lying between them. The CDR3 reads CSACLASVSDTQYF. The CDR3 DNA follows: TGCAGTGCTTGTCTCGCTAGCGTCTCAGATACGCAGTATTTT.

This clonotype was detected once. V and J are TRBV27 and TRBJ1-1; TRBD1 agrees at 10 bases. This CDR3 contains 15 residues. From germline, CDR1 is MNHEY and CDR2 SMNVEV (reference sequence). Trimming took 3 bases from V and 2 from J; bases not matched to a gene: 3. The CDR3 is CASSLTGGLNTEAFF. The CDR3 bases are TGTGCCAGCAGTTTGACAGGGGGCCTTAACACTGAAGCTTTCTTT.

In its sample, this clonotype was seen a few times. The V and J genes are TRBV24-1 and TRBJ2-5; possible D gene TRBD2, 5 bases. Germline loops: CDR1 KGHDR, CDR2 SFDVKD. The CDR3 is made up of 13 amino acids. V lost 3 bases to trimming and J lost 5 bases, with 9 bases between them. CDR3 region: CATSDVGEETQYF. The CDR3 DNA follows: TGTGCCACCAGTGATGTGGGAGAGGAGACCCAGTACTTC.